This T cell receptor (beta chain) comes out of a study of blood T cell repertoires in COVID-19. Across the whole study: Material from acute and convalescent COVID-19 was sourced from the United States, Italy and Spain. The analysed material was cDNA or gDNA that came from T cells, B-cell-depleted T cells, or PBMCs.

Trimming cost V 3 bases and J 4 bases, with 10 bases left between them. The CDR3 contains 14 residues. The germline V gene encodes CDR1 MNHEY and CDR2 SMNVEV (reference sequence). In the original workflow: Estimates of nucleated cell counts were drawn from the amplification of reference gene primers. The repertoire was sequenced with immunoSEQ multiplex PCR; TCRdb's copy has only in-frame clones and lacks some. That table supplies the V and J calls and clone size; D and trimming were determined from the DNA. The table shows roughly 250,000 clones, with about nine tenths occurring only once. To note about this clone: Other nucleotide sequences in the sample specify the same CDR3.

The chain couples TRBV27 to TRBJ2-1; no definite D call. The sequenced material came from PBMCs or T cells enriched from blood (not recorded which). The origin of this receptor is a young woman with acute COVID-19. CDR3 sequence (DNA): TGTGCCAGCAGTTTGCTATCATCTTACAATGAGCAGTTCTTC. It encodes CASSLLSSYNEQFF.